This TCR beta chain is drawn from a study of shared clonotypes between healthy human individuals. The CDR3 extends over 15 amino acids. CDR1 is SGHTA, CDR2 FQGNSA, per germline. The assay was immunoSEQ multiplex PCR, and TCRdb's table has in-frame clones only and misses some. This sample has roughly 2,500,000 clones, with 93% found just once. Details on this clone: The junction shows a germline mismatch at one end, possibly a read error.

This receptor was identified in a man between 18 and 35 years old in good health. Some clones in this sample may be carry-over from other donors' samples. The chain uses TRBV7-2 and TRBJ2-3; 10 positions agree with TRBD2. Sample: naive CD4+ T cells from PBMCs. The subset is: CD45RA+ positively selected. The CDR3 region is CASSLAGENTDTQYF. CDR3 bases: TGTGCCAGCAGCCTAGCGGGAGAGAATACAGATACGCAGTATTTT.